The 18 T cell receptor beta chains below were found in one sample sequenced in a study of shared clonotypes between healthy human individuals (dated by TCRdb to 2020 to 2022). Library preparation used the immunoSEQ multiplex PCR assay. Imported from immuneACCESS, the table was reduced by TCRdb to in-frame sequences with V and J called. These copies leave out some clones; in studies compared against another copy, an unresolved V gene accounts for under half, and the cause of the remainder is not known. The sample table shows some 1 million clones, and roughly 70% are seen once. The ten largest clones take up 1.5% of the sample. The sample taken for sequencing was memory CD4+ T cells sorted from blood. The cell subset or site label here, explained by the study, means: CD45RA-negative fraction. The receptors derive from a man younger than 35 in good health.

On this clone: Other DNA sequences in this sample translate to the same CDR3. The V and J genes are TRBV5-1 and TRBJ1-5; D possibly corresponds to TRBD1 (6 bases). The germline V gene has CDR1 SGHRS and CDR2 YFSETQ. The CDR3 covers 16 residues. V dropped 4 bases and J dropped 3 bases, with 17 bases sitting between them. The CDR3 DNA follows: TGCGCCAGCAGCCTGGGGGCAGGGGCTGACAATCAGCCCCAGCATTTT. This codes for CASSLGAGADNQPQHF.

In the case of this clone: One end of the junction fails to match germline, which may point to a read error. The chain couples TRBV7-7 to TRBJ2-1, with a possible D match to TRBD1 (6 bases). The CDR3 has 17 amino acids. Germline CDR1 and CDR2: SSHAT and FNYEAQ (reference sequence). CDR3 nucleotides: TGTGCTAGCAGCAACACCGGGACAAATTATACCTACAATGAGCAGTTCTTC. It specifies CASSNTGTNYTYNEQFF.

This clone was recorded once. The V gene is TRBV4-1, the J gene TRBJ2-3, with a weak D call TRBD2 (7 bases). The length of the CDR3 is 15 residues. V was pared by 3 bases and J by 0 bases, with 10 bases between. Germline V gene sequence: CDR1 MGHRA, CDR2 YSYEKL. The CDR3 spells CASSQRGGSTDTQYF. CDR3 nucleotides: TGCGCCAGCAGCCAGAGGGGGGGCAGCACAGATACGCAGTATTTT.

The V call is TRBV19, the J call TRBJ2-2, with TRBD1 identical over 7 bases. The CDR3 runs to 16 residues. Unmatched junction bases numbered 10, after V lost 4 bases and J lost 5 bases. Germline CDR1 reads LNHDA; CDR2 reads SQIVND (reference sequence). The CDR3 loop reads CASSTKTGTVTGELFF. The CDR3 DNA reads TGTGCCAGTAGTACAAAAACCGGGACAGTGACCGGGGAGCTGTTTTTT.

This chain connects TRBV5-4 to TRBJ1-1, with D perhaps TRBD1 (5 bases). Trimming removed 5 bases from V and 8 bases from J, with 10 bases in between. Germline values: CDR1 SGHNT, CDR2 YYREEE (reference sequence). CDR3 length: 11 residues. The CDR3 nucleotides read TGTGCCAGCAGTTCGAGACAGGAAGCTTTCTTT. Translation: CASSSRQEAFF. Together with reference TRBV5-4 and TRBJ1-1, the CDR3 gives the full variable domain: ETGVTQSPTHLIKTRGQQVTLRCSSQSGHNTVSWYQQALGQGPQFIFQYYREEENGRGNFPPRFSGLQFPNYSSELNVNALELDDSALYLCASSSRQEAFFGQGTRLTVV.

This chain uses TRBV27 with TRBJ1-4, with unresolved D. The CDR3 spans 14 residues. V was shortened by 8 bases and J by 7 bases, with 17 bases between the two germline ends. Looked up from germline, CDR1 is MNHEY and CDR2 is SMNVEV (reference sequence). CDR3 amino acids: CASGRLSMGEKLFF. The CDR3 DNA follows: TGTGCCAGCGGGAGACTGTCAATGGGTGAAAAACTGTTTTTT.

J is TRBJ1-1 and V is TRBV28, with D possibly TRBD1 on 5 matching bases. The CDR3 has 14 amino acids. CDR1 is MDHEN, CDR2 SYDVKM, per germline. With 4 bases removed from V and 0 bases from J, the gap between germline ends came to 9 bases. The CDR3 nucleotides read TGTGCCAGCAGTTCAGGGAACGTGAACACTGAAGCTTTCTTT. This codes for CASSSGNVNTEAFF. Complete variable domain (other parts from reference TRBV28 and TRBJ1-1): DVKVTQSSRYLVKRTGEKVFLECVQDMDHENMFWYRQDPGLGLRLIYFSYDVKMKEKGDIPEGYSVSREKKERFSLILESASTNQTSMYLCASSSGNVNTEAFFGQGTRLTVV.

The chain uses TRBV10-3 and TRBJ2-3; D unresolved. The germline V gene has CDR1 ENHRY and CDR2 SYGVKD. V dropped 4 bases and J dropped 0 bases, with 17 bases sitting between them. The CDR3 totals 17 residues. This chain's CDR3 is CAISGVLGSESTDTQYF. The CDR3 region has the DNA TGTGCCATCAGTGGGGTCCTCGGCAGCGAAAGCACAGATACGCAGTATTTT.

The CDR3 DNA reads as TGTGCCTCTCTCATAGCGGGGGTCACAGATACGCAGTATTTT. Translated, it gives CASLIAGVTDTQYF. The chain uses TRBV30 and TRBJ2-3; TRBD2 matches at 9 bases. The V gene end was trimmed by 7 bases and the J gene end by 2 bases; junction bases not matched to a gene: 7. The CDR3 totals 14 residues. The germline CDR1 and CDR2 sequences are GTSNPN and SVGIG (reference sequence). Based on the CDR3 plus reference TRBV30 and TRBJ2-3, the full variable domain is SQTIHQWPATLVQPVGSPLSLECTVEGTSNPNLYWYRQAAGRGLQLLFYSVGIGQISSEVPQNLSASRPQDRQFILSSKKLLLSDSGFYLCASLIAGVTDTQYFGPGTRLTVL.

The chain couples TRBV6-5 to TRBJ1-4; D gene uncertain. The germline V gene has CDR1 MNHEY and CDR2 SVGAGI. Trimming left V 7 bases short and J 7 bases short, with 13 bases between. The CDR3 is 13 amino acids. The CDR3: CASTRGGGEKLFF. CDR3 nucleotide sequence: TGTGCCAGCACCCGGGGAGGTGGTGAAAAACTGTTTTTT.

V usage is TRBV6-1 and J usage is TRBJ1-2, with D maybe TRBD1 (5 bases). This CDR3 comprises 16 residues. The V gene's germline CDR1 is MNHNS and CDR2 SASEGT. V was pared by 3 bases and J by 8 bases, with 22 bases between. CDR3 protein: CASSDAVKAGLGGYTF. CDR3 sequence (DNA): TGTGCCAGCAGTGATGCGGTAAAGGCGGGACTCGGAGGCTACACCTTC.

This clone was observed many times. This chain joins TRBV16 and TRBJ1-1; D is undetermined. The V end lost 8 bases, the J end lost 0 bases, and 13 bases lay between the germline ends. Germline CDR1 and CDR2: KGHSY and FQNENV. CDR3 length: 14 residues. DNA for the CDR3: TGTGCCAGCGACCGAAATCGGATGAACACTGAAGCTTTCTTT. Protein product: CASDRNRMNTEAFF.

The chain uses TRBV28 and TRBJ1-2; maybe TRBD1 (5 bases). Looked up from germline, CDR1 is MDHEN and CDR2 is SYDVKM. V was clipped by 2 bases and J by 3 bases, with 13 bases between them. This CDR3 is 15 amino acids long. CDR3 residues: CASSLTGLADYGYTF. The DNA for the CDR3 is TGTGCCAGCAGTTTAACAGGCTTGGCCGACTATGGCTACACCTTC.

About this clone itself: This may stem from a read error, because a much larger clone lies one nucleotide away. The chain carries TRBV2 and TRBJ1-6; D may be TRBD1 (6 bases). With 3 bases removed from V and 9 bases from J, the gap between germline ends came to 12 bases. Germline-derived CDR1 and CDR2 are SNHLY and FYNNEI. This CDR3 is 14 amino acids long. The CDR3 sequence is CASSDRGDFSPLHF. The CDR3 DNA reads as TGTGCCAGCAGTGACAGGGGAGACTTTTCACCCCTCCACTTT. The full variable domain, completed using reference TRBV2 and TRBJ1-6, is EPEVTQTPSHQVTQMGQEVILRCVPISNHLYFYWYRQILGQKVEFLVSFYNNEISEKSEIFDDQFSVERPDGSNFTLKIRSTKLEDSAMYFCASSDRGDFSPLHFGNGTRLTVT.

CDR3 sequence reads: CASRGENTGELFF. CDR3 DNA: TGTGCAAGTAGGGGGGAAAACACCGGGGAGCTGTTTTTT. This chain links TRBV12-2 with TRBJ2-2. TRBV12-2 counts as a pseudogene. The CDR3 extends over 13 amino acids.

The chain joins TRBV10-3 to TRBJ2-5, with TRBD1 matching 10 bases. The CDR3 is 18 amino acids. Germline V lookup: CDR1 ENHRY, CDR2 SYGVKD. V was pared by 0 bases and J by 2 bases, with 9 bases of the junction left unmatched. In nucleotides, the CDR3 is TGTGCCATCAGTGAGTCGACAGTGGACAGGGGGACTCAAGAGACCCAGTACTTC. This encodes CAISESTVDRGTQETQYF.

This clone has only a few counts. This chain connects TRBV6-1 to TRBJ2-2; D unclear. The germline CDR1 and CDR2 sequences are MNHNS and SASEGT. The CDR3 runs 13 residues. Trimming cost V 4 bases and J 6 bases, with 9 bases left between them. Here the CDR3 DNA reads TGTGCCAGCAGTGCCCAGATGTCCGGGGAGCTGTTTTTT. Translation: CASSAQMSGELFF.

V is TRBV9 and J is TRBJ2-7, with D uncertain. Germline lookup yields CDR1 SGDLS and CDR2 YYNGEE. Trimming stripped 1 base from V and 4 bases from J, with 12 bases between. The CDR3 sequence is 14 residues long. CDR3 coding DNA: TGTGCCAGCAGCGTAACGGGTGATGGATACGAGCAGTACTTC. This sequence encodes CASSVTGDGYEQYF.